This passage covers 30 T cell receptor beta chains from one sample sequenced in a study of blood T cell repertoires in COVID-19. Produced via immunoSEQ multiplex PCR; TCRdb's table is partial and in-frame only. The sample has fewer than 250,000 clones; almost 85% are singletons. The sequenced sample was peripheral blood. The source is a man between 45 and 60 years old with acute or convalescent COVID-19.

This chain joins TRBV9 and TRBJ1-3; 9 bases are shared with TRBD1. Germline V gives CDR1 SGDLS, CDR2 YYNGEE. The CDR3 has 16 amino acids. The V segment lost 4 bases and the J segment 1 base; nucleotides outside the gene matches: 6. CDR3 sequence reads: CASSTRQGGSGNTIYF. Written as DNA, the CDR3 is TGTGCCAGCAGCACCAGACAGGGGGGTTCTGGAAACACCATATATTTT.

The chain joins TRBV14 to TRBJ2-7; perhaps TRBD1 as D (5 bases). V gave up 3 bases and J gave up 1 base, with 7 bases separating them. Germline V gene lookup returns CDR1 SGHDN and CDR2 FVKESK. The CDR3 is made up of 13 amino acids. The CDR3 region is CASSQTVSYEQYF. The CDR3 DNA reads TGTGCCAGCAGCCAGACAGTTTCCTACGAGCAGTACTTC.

This clone turned up a few times. The gene calls are TRBV5-1 and TRBJ2-7; 7 positions agree with TRBD1. The CDR3 contains 15 residues. Trimming cost V 2 bases and J 12 bases; bases outside gene matches: 17. Germline CDR1 and CDR2: SGHRS and YFSETQ. CDR3 DNA: TGCGCCAGCAGCTTATCAGGGGGTTCCCTATCCCGGGGGTACTTC. Translation: CASSLSGGSLSRGYF.

V is TRBV10-3 and J is TRBJ2-7; D possibly corresponds to TRBD1 (6 bases). Germline loops: CDR1 ENHRY, CDR2 SYGVKD. The V gene lost 4 bases and the J gene lost 2 bases, with 18 bases spanning the gap. The CDR3 has 16 residues. The CDR3 nucleotides read TGTGCCATCAGTGGCTCCGGGGCATACAGGGCCTACGAGCAGTACTTC. This codes for CAISGSGAYRAYEQYF.

The gene calls are TRBV11-2 and TRBJ1-2; no firm D call. This CDR3 is 12 amino acids long. The V and J ends lost 6 bases and 0 bases respectively, with 5 bases between them. The germline gives CDR1 SGHAT, CDR2 FQNNGV. The CDR3 loop is CASRATNYGYTF. In DNA form, the CDR3 reads TGTGCCAGCAGAGCTACTAACTATGGCTACACCTTC. The variable domain in full, completed from reference TRBV11-2 and TRBJ1-2, reads EAGVAQSPRYKIIEKRQSVAFWCNPISGHATLYWYQQILGQGPKLLIQFQNNGVVDDSQLPKDRFSAERLKGVDSTLKIQPAKLEDSAVYLCASRATNYGYTFGSGTRLTVV.

CDR3 DNA sequence: TGTGCCAGCAGCTTGACAGGGGGCGCGAGGGAGACCCAGTACTTC. It translates to CASSLTGGARETQYF. The chain uses TRBV7-3 and TRBJ2-5; TRBD1 matches at 10 bases. V shed 3 bases, J shed 5 bases, and the junction held 6 bases outside the gene matches. This CDR3 comprises 15 residues. Germline CDR1 is SGHTA and CDR2 is FQGTGA.

The chain recombines TRBV3-1 (or the pseudogene TRBV3-2) with TRBJ2-4; weak D call: TRBD1 (5 bases). CDR3 size: 13 residues. Looked up from germline, CDR1 is LGHDT and CDR2 is YNNKEL (reference sequence). V was pared by 4 bases and J by 5 bases, with 9 bases between. CDR3: CASSLQEQNIQYF. The DNA for the CDR3 is TGTGCCAGCAGCCTACAGGAGCAAAACATTCAGTACTTC.

This clone was seen a few times. The V gene is TRBV21-1, the J gene TRBJ1-5; TRBD1, as called in the table, went unchecked against the DNA. TRBV21-1 is described as a pseudogene. The CDR3 totals 10 residues. The CDR3 here is CASRTGEKHF. The DNA of the CDR3 is TGTGCCAGCAGAACAGGGGAGAAACATTTT.

V usage is TRBV18 and J usage is TRBJ1-1; D is possibly TRBD1 (5 bases). V dropped 4 bases and J dropped 0 bases, with 9 bases sitting between them. CDR1 is KGHSH, CDR2 LQKENI, per germline. The CDR3 spans 14 residues. The CDR3 loop is CASSRQTLNTEAFF. In nucleotides, the CDR3 is TGTGCCAGCTCACGACAGACACTGAACACTGAAGCTTTCTTT.

This rearrangement joins TRBV19 to TRBJ2-7; D gene uncertain. Germline assignment: CDR1 LNHDA and CDR2 SQIVND (reference sequence). The CDR3 has 15 amino acids. V lost 2 bases and J lost 0, with 11 bases in between. In DNA, the CDR3 is TGTGCCAGTAGTATATCGGGTCCCAGCTCCTACGAGCAGTACTTC. Amino acid sequence: CASSISGPSSYEQYF.

The chain joins TRBV19 to TRBJ1-5; D remains ambiguous. V was trimmed by 5 bases and J by 5 bases, leaving 10 bases between them. The CDR3 loop spans 13 amino acids. Germline values: CDR1 LNHDA, CDR2 SQIVND (reference sequence). CDR3 nucleotide sequence: TGTGCCAGTAGTGAACAGAAATATCAGCCCCAGCATTTT. Protein: CASSEQKYQPQHF.

The genes are TRBV7-3 and TRBJ1-1, with D hard to call. There are 15 residues in the CDR3. The V end was cut by 4 bases, the J end by 1 base, with 13 bases between. Germline values: CDR1 SGHTA, CDR2 FQGTGA. As DNA, the CDR3 is TGTGCCAGCAGCTCGTTTGGCGGGAAGAACACTGAAGCTTTCTTT. Protein: CASSSFGGKNTEAFF.

This chain uses TRBV18 with TRBJ1-2; maybe TRBD1 (5 bases). Germline V lookup: CDR1 KGHSH, CDR2 LQKENI. Trimming cost V 6 bases and J 3 bases, with 14 bases left between them. The length of the CDR3 is 14 residues. The CDR3 here is CASSTSTGYYGYTF. CDR3 sequence (DNA): TGTGCCAGCTCCACCAGTACAGGCTACTATGGCTACACCTTC.

The chain couples TRBV11-3 to TRBJ1-1, with TRBD1 matching 7 bases. CDR1 SGHNT and CDR2 YENEEA come from the germline V gene. The CDR3 is made up of 18 amino acids. V trimming: 1 base; J trimming: 0 bases; junction bases outside the gene matches: 11. In nucleotides, the CDR3 is TGTGCCAGCAGCTTAGGCTCCGGACAGGCCCACATGAACACTGAAGCTTTCTTT. Translating it yields CASSLGSGQAHMNTEAFF.

The chain couples TRBV18 to TRBJ2-1, with a possible D match to TRBD1 (6 bases). Per germline, CDR1 KGHSH and CDR2 LQKENI. The CDR3 contains 16 residues. V lost 3 bases and J lost 7, with 19 bases in between. The CDR3 spells CASSPFGTNSPNEQFF. CDR3 DNA: TGTGCCAGCTCACCGTTCGGGACAAACTCCCCGAATGAGCAGTTCTTC. Full variable domain (rest looked up from reference TRBV18 and TRBJ2-1): NAGVMQNPRHLVRRRGQEARLRCSPMKGHSHVYWYRQLPEEGLKFMVYLQKENIIDESGMPKERFSAEFPKEGPSILRIQQVVRGDSAAYFCASSPFGTNSPNEQFFGPGTRLTVL.

This chain joins TRBV27 and TRBJ1-4; TRBD1 matches at 7 bases. This CDR3 is built from 13 residues. Germline lookup yields CDR1 MNHEY and CDR2 SMNVEV (reference sequence). Trimming took 5 bases from V and 11 from J; bases not matched to a gene: 8. The CDR3 here is CASSHGTAGKLFF. The DNA for the CDR3 is TGTGCCAGCAGTCACGGGACAGCTGGGAAACTGTTTTTT.

The chain recombines TRBV7-9 with TRBJ1-4; D not resolved. This CDR3 spans 13 amino acids. Germline CDR1 and CDR2: SEHNR and FQNEAQ (reference sequence). The ends were cut back, 5 bases at V and 8 bases at J, with 12 bases in the middle. CDR3 nucleotides: TGTGCCAGCAGCGGACTCACAGAGGAAAAACTGTTTTTT. Translating gives CASSGLTEEKLFF.

This clone was detected once. The chain joins TRBV11-2 to TRBJ2-1; 8 bases are a match to TRBD2. V lost 1 base, J lost 9 bases, and 8 bases stayed unmatched. Germline assignment: CDR1 SGHAT and CDR2 FQNNGV. The CDR3 loop spans 15 amino acids. CDR3 in DNA: TGTGCCAGCAGCTTAGCAGCGGGAGAGGTTACTGAGCAGTTCTTC. This codes for CASSLAAGEVTEQFF.

This clone was counted between two and nine times. This chain joins TRBV9 and TRBJ1-5, with D tentatively TRBD1 (6 bases). CDR1 SGDLS and CDR2 YYNGEE come from the germline V gene. The CDR3 extends over 15 amino acids. Trimming took 3 bases from V and 6 from J, leaving 16 bases between them. The CDR3 coding sequence is TGTGCCAGCAGCGAGGACGGCCAGGGGAGTCAGCCCCAGCATTTT. It yields the protein CASSEDGQGSQPQHF.

The chain has TRBV5-4 and TRBJ1-2; D perhaps matches TRBD1 (6 bases). V was shortened by 1 base and J by 5 bases, with 9 bases between the two germline ends. This CDR3 is 13 amino acids long. Germline CDR1 is SGHNT and CDR2 is YYREEE (reference sequence). CDR3 DNA: TGTGCCAGCAGCTTGTTTGGGACATATGGCTACACCTTC. This sequence encodes CASSLFGTYGYTF.

The J gene is TRBJ2-1, the V gene TRBV3-1 (or the pseudogene TRBV3-2); D gene ambiguous. CDR1 and CDR2 from the germline V gene are LGHDT and YNNKEL (reference sequence). V was cut by 1 base and J by 3 bases, with 10 bases left in between. There are 15 residues in the CDR3. CDR3: CASSQARVRYNEQFF. Here the CDR3 DNA reads TGTGCCAGCAGCCAAGCTAGAGTACGCTACAATGAGCAGTTCTTC.

The chain combines TRBV25-1 with TRBJ1-6, with 7 bases lining up with TRBD1. CDR3 length equals 13 residues. Germline CDR1 MGHDK, CDR2 SYGVNS. V dropped 7 bases and J dropped 5; count of bases not matched to a gene: 2. The CDR3 is CASKGQNNSPLHF. DNA of the CDR3: TGTGCCAGCAAGGGACAGAATAATTCACCCCTCCACTTT.

V is TRBV27 and J is TRBJ2-1; 11 nucleotides match TRBD2. The V and J ends lost 4 bases and 7 bases, in that order; junction bases with no gene match: 6. The V gene's germline CDR1 is MNHEY and CDR2 SMNVEV (reference sequence). This CDR3 is built from 15 residues. The CDR3 coding sequence is TGTGCCAGCAGTTGGTGGGCTAGCGGGAGGAATGAGCAGTTCTTC. Amino acids: CASSWWASGRNEQFF.

This clone was recorded once. The chain employs TRBV29-1 and TRBJ1-1, with 11 bases aligning to TRBD1. The V gene's germline CDR1 is SQVTM and CDR2 ANQGSEA. This CDR3 comprises 16 residues. The junction had 14 bases not matched to a gene; V was cut back by 6 bases and J by 5 bases. CDR3 residues: CSVIRDRGISGTEAFF. In nucleotides, the CDR3 is TGCAGCGTGATCCGGGACAGGGGGATCTCGGGAACTGAAGCTTTCTTT.

Comments on this clone: Other DNA sequences from this sample encode an identical CDR3 as well. This chain links TRBV20-1 with TRBJ1-1; no clear D gene. The CDR3 contains 11 residues. CDR1 and CDR2 (germline): DFQATT, SNEGSKA (reference sequence). V lost 5 bases and J 3 bases, leaving 7 bases between the germline ends. CDR3 coding DNA: TGCAGTGCTTTACTAGACACTGAAGCTTTCTTT. It is translated as CSALLDTEAFF.

The rearrangement links TRBV27 to TRBJ2-3, with D possibly TRBD2 on 5 matching bases. CDR3 length: 13 residues. Germline V lookup: CDR1 MNHEY, CDR2 SMNVEV (reference sequence). V was trimmed by 5 bases and J by 2 bases, leaving 8 bases between them. CDR3 protein: CASSPGNTDTQYF. The CDR3 coding sequence is TGTGCCAGCAGTCCCGGGAACACAGATACGCAGTATTTT.

The chain combines TRBV12-3 or TRBV12-4 with TRBJ1-5; D is perhaps TRBD1 (6 bases). Trimming took 6 bases from V and 9 from J, leaving 12 bases between them. This CDR3 is built from 12 residues. For the CDR3, the DNA is TGTGCCAGCAGCCTTCCGACAGGGCCCCAGCATTTT. Translated: CASSLPTGPQHF.

The V and J genes are TRBV9 and TRBJ2-2, with 8 nucleotides matching TRBD2. Germline CDR1 SGDLS, CDR2 YYNGEE. The CDR3 covers 18 residues. Unmatched junction bases numbered 17, after V lost 10 bases and J lost 0 bases. CDR3 in DNA: TGTGCCCGCCGCGTAGGCCCCGGGGGGGGGACGAACACCGGGGAGCTGTTTTTT. Translation gives CARRVGPGGGTNTGELFF.

This clone was recorded once. This sequence joins TRBV7-2 and TRBJ2-7; 8 bases match TRBD2. V was clipped by 5 bases and J by 9 bases; unmatched bases: 15. The V gene's germline CDR1 is SGHTA and CDR2 FQGNSA. There are 15 residues in the CDR3. CDR3 DNA sequence: TGTGCCAGCAGCCCAACGGGGGGGACGGGACTGCGGCAGTACTTC. The encoded protein is CASSPTGGTGLRQYF.

The CDR3 bases are TGTGCCAGCTCACAAACGGGGGGGTACTATGGCTACACCTTC. This encodes CASSQTGGYYGYTF. This chain connects TRBV18 to TRBJ1-2, with D tentatively TRBD1 (5 bases). The V gene lost 4 bases and the J gene lost 3 bases, with 12 bases spanning the gap. Per the germline V gene, CDR1 is KGHSH and CDR2 is LQKENI. This CDR3 region has 14 residues. The full variable domain, completed using reference TRBV18 and TRBJ1-2, is NAGVMQNPRHLVRRRGQEARLRCSPMKGHSHVYWYRQLPEEGLKFMVYLQKENIIDESGMPKERFSAEFPKEGPSILRIQQVVRGDSAAYFCASSQTGGYYGYTFGSGTRLTVV.